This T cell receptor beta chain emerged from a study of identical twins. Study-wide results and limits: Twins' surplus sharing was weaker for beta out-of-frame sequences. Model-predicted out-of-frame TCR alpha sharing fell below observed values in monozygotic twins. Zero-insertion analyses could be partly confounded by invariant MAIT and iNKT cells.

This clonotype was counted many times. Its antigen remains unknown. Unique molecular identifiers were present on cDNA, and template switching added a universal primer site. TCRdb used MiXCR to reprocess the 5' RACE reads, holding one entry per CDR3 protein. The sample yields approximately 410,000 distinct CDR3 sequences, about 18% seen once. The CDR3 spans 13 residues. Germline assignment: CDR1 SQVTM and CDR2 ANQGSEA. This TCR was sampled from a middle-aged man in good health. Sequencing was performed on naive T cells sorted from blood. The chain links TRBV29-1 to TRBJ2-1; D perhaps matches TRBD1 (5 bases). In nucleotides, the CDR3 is TGCGTAGCCAGGGAAGGTAATTACAATGAGCAGTTCTTC. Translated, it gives CVAREGNYNEQFF.